The clone carrying this T cell receptor beta chain came up many times. What it binds is not known. The CDR3 consists of 17 residues. J was trimmed by 0 bases and V by 6 bases; bases with no gene match: 14. Germline-derived CDR1 and CDR2 are SGDLS and YYNGEE. The data originate from a study of breast tumors, draining lymph nodes, adjacent tissues. Findings and limits, study-wide: That most tumor T cells come from lymph nodes remained unproven. Most tumor T cells seemingly derive from lymph node, then expand in tumor. Luminal-like breast cancer showed significantly higher tumor–nontumor repertoire similarity than basal-like.

Samples came from axillary lymph nodes draining the breast cancer. TCRdb passed the multiplex PCR reads through MiXCR, listing each CDR3 protein once. The repertoire holds approximately 190,000 distinct CDR3 sequences, 30% to 40% seen once, with more than 4% in the top ten. The rearrangement links TRBV9 to TRBJ1-2; the match to TRBD1 covers 7 bases. The material sequenced was axillary lymph node tissue. This clonotype was sampled from a female donor with breast cancer. Some clones in this sample may be carry-over from other donors' samples. CDR3 sequence: CASTKGAGSDSNYGYTF. As DNA, the CDR3 is TGTGCCAGCACCAAGGGGGCAGGGTCGGATTCTAACTATGGCTACACCTTC. Full variable domain (missing parts from reference TRBV9 and TRBJ1-2): DSGVTQTPKHLITATGQRVTLRCSPRSGDLSVYWYQQSLDQGLQFLIQYYNGEERAKGNILERFSAQQFPDLHSELNLSSLELGDSALYFCASTKGAGSDSNYGYTFGSGTRLTVV.